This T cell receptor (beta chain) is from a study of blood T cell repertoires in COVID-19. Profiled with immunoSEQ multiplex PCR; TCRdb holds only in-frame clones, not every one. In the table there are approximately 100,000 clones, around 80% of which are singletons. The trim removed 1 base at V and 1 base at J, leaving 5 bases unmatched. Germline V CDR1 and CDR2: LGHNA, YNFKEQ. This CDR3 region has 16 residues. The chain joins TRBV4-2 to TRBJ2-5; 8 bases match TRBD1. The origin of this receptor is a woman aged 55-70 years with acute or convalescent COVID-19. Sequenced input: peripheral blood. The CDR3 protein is CASSQVAGQGQETQYF. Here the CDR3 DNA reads TGTGCCAGCAGCCAAGTAGCAGGACAGGGCCAAGAGACCCAGTACTTC.